These 14 T cell receptor beta chains originate from one sample sequenced in a study of blood T cells in healthy people across ages. Sample-barcoded 5' priming and a J-beta primer mix drove a second PCR of roughly 6 to 12 cycles. TCRdb reanalysed the 5' RACE reads using MiXCR and keeps one entry per CDR3 protein. The sample has more than 1,000,000 distinct CDR3 sequences, roughly 24% seen once. This sample was shared with a second study, whose subject was T cells of mothers and their children.

Sequencing was carried out using blood. These TCRs come from a girl aged 2-10 years in good health.

The chain links TRBV20-1 to TRBJ2-5, with D perhaps TRBD2 (6 bases). The CDR3 totals 16 residues. Trimming pared 5 bases from V and 5 bases from J, leaving 24 bases between. CDR1 and CDR2 (germline): DFQATT, SNEGSKA (reference sequence). CDR3 region: CSAGNTGTAFLETQYF. The CDR3 coding sequence is TGCAGTGCTGGTAATACCGGGACTGCCTTCCTGGAGACCCAGTACTTC.

This clonotype showed up just a few times. The rearrangement uses TRBV12-3 or TRBV12-4 and TRBJ1-2; D may be TRBD1 (6 bases). V dropped 3 bases and J dropped 6 bases, with 14 bases sitting between them. The CDR3 is 14 amino acids. This chain's CDR3 is CASSFPGAGDGYTF. In DNA, the CDR3 is TGTGCCAGCAGTTTCCCGGGGGCGGGAGATGGCTACACCTTC.

This chain uses TRBV13 with TRBJ1-2; possible D gene TRBD1, 6 bases. Looked up from germline, CDR1 is PRHDT and CDR2 is FYEKMQ (reference sequence). The ends were cut back, 5 bases at V and 6 bases at J, with 16 bases in the middle. This CDR3 spans 14 amino acids. The CDR3 here is CASSEQGTDHGYTF. DNA for the CDR3: TGTGCCAGCAGCGAGCAGGGGACCGACCATGGCTACACCTTC.

This chain joins TRBV10-3 and TRBJ2-5, with 9 nucleotides matching TRBD1. CDR3 length equals 16 residues. The ends lost 0 bases at V and 6 bases at J; junction bases unmatched: 8. Germline values: CDR1 ENHRY, CDR2 SYGVKD. CDR3 DNA: TGTGCCATCAGTGAGTCAGACAGGGGGGTGATGCAGACCCAGTACTTC. Its translation is CAISESDRGVMQTQYF.

This clonotype was seen only a few times. This rearrangement joins TRBV4-1 to TRBJ2-1; 13 bases map to TRBD2. The germline V gene encodes CDR1 MGHRA and CDR2 YSYEKL. With V trimmed by 1 base and J by 0 bases, 9 bases remained unmatched. CDR3 size: 20 residues. DNA of the CDR3: TGCGCCAGCAGCCAAGGGACAGGCCGGACTAGCGGGAGCTCCTACAATGAGCAGTTCTTC. Translated: CASSQGTGRTSGSSYNEQFF.

This chain joins TRBV20-1 and TRBJ2-5; TRBD2 agrees at 8 bases. Near its end, the DNA agrees better with TRBJ2-1, so the J call may be wrong. The length of the CDR3 is 12 residues. Germline lookup yields CDR1 DFQATT and CDR2 SNEGSKA (reference sequence). The CDR3 nucleotides are TGCAGCGGAGCGGGAGCCGTAAAAGAGCAGTTCTTC. This codes for CSGAGAVKEQFF.

The gene calls are TRBV15 and TRBJ2-1, with 12 nucleotides matching TRBD2. The germline CDR1 and CDR2 sequences are LNHNV and YYDKDF (reference sequence). CDR3 length: 16 residues. V shed 0 bases and J 7 bases; nucleotides not matched to a gene: 4. CDR3 sequence: CATSRDPSGRGNEQFF. The CDR3 coding sequence is TGTGCCACCAGCAGAGATCCTAGCGGGAGGGGAAATGAGCAGTTCTTC. Full variable domain (outside the CDR3, taken from reference TRBV15 and TRBJ2-1): DAMVIQNPRYQVTQFGKPVTLSCSQTLNHNVMYWYQQKSSQAPKLLFHYYDKDFNNEADTPDNFQSRRPNTSFCFLDIRSPGLGDTAMYLCATSRDPSGRGNEQFFGPGTRLTVL.

The rearrangement uses TRBV6-5 and TRBJ2-7, with TRBD1 matching 10 bases. Germline CDR1 is MNHEY and CDR2 is SVGAGI. The CDR3 has 15 amino acids. The trim removed 6 bases at V and 5 bases at J, leaving 10 bases unmatched. The CDR3 region has the DNA TGTGCCAGCAGACCCTCGGGACAGGGGTATAACGAGCAGTACTTC. Its translation is CASRPSGQGYNEQYF.

The rearrangement links TRBV20-1 to TRBJ2-1; D remains unclear. V lost 7 bases, J lost 3 bases, and 13 bases lay in between. There are 13 residues in the CDR3. From germline, CDR1 is DFQATT and CDR2 SNEGSKA (reference sequence). The CDR3 reads CSGVSRVYNEQFF. For the CDR3, the DNA is TGCAGTGGTGTAAGTCGGGTCTACAATGAGCAGTTCTTC.

The chain employs TRBV7-9 and TRBJ1-1; D not resolved. The CDR3 consists of 15 residues. V shed 1 base and J shed 2 bases, with 11 bases lying between them. Looked up from germline, CDR1 is SEHNR and CDR2 is FQNEAQ (reference sequence). Here the CDR3 DNA reads TGTGCCAGCAGCTTAGATTCGGAGATAAACACTGAAGCTTTCTTT. As protein: CASSLDSEINTEAFF.

This clonotype was seen more than once but under ten times. V gene TRBV10-3 combines with J gene TRBJ2-7, with D hard to call. Germline-derived CDR1 and CDR2 are ENHRY and SYGVKD. The CDR3 has 13 amino acids. Trimming shortened V by 3 bases and J by 1 base, and 7 bases separated the two germline ends. CDR3 DNA sequence: TGTGCCATCAGTGAATACCAGTCCTACGAGCAGTACTTC. It translates to CAISEYQSYEQYF.

DNA for the CDR3: TGCGCCAGCAGCCAGAGGGGAACAAGGAGCTCCTACGAGCAGTACTTC. Translated: CASSQRGTRSSYEQYF. The rearrangement uses TRBV5-1 and TRBJ2-7; D possibly uses TRBD1 or TRBD2 (5 bases each). Germline V CDR1 and CDR2: SGHRS, YFSETQ. Trimming cost V 4 bases and J 0 bases, with 17 bases left between them. CDR3 length: 16 residues. Full variable domain (missing parts from reference TRBV5-1 and TRBJ2-7): KAGVTQTPRYLIKTRGQQVTLSCSPISGHRSVSWYQQTPGQGLQFLFEYFSETQRNKGNFPGRFSGRQFSNSRSEMNVSTLELGDSALYLCASSQRGTRSSYEQYFGPGTRLTVT.

This clonotype was counted once. The chain employs TRBV6-5 and TRBJ1-1; a weak D match, TRBD1 (5 bases). CDR3 length: 15 amino acids. Per the germline V gene, CDR1 is MNHEY and CDR2 is SVGAGI. The ends were cut back, 7 bases at V and 5 bases at J, with 20 bases in the middle. The CDR3 sequence: CASIPGTPGWTEAFF. In DNA, the CDR3 is TGTGCCAGCATTCCCGGGACTCCCGGGTGGACTGAAGCTTTCTTT.

This clonotype turned up a few times. This chain connects TRBV7-9 to TRBJ2-5; 7 bases match TRBD1. Per germline, CDR1 SEHNR and CDR2 FQNEAQ (reference sequence). The CDR3 is 15 amino acids. J gave up 2 bases and V 1 base, and 4 bases lay outside the gene matches. Here the CDR3 reads CASSLERGPQETQYF. Here the CDR3 DNA reads TGTGCCAGCAGCTTAGAAAGGGGGCCTCAAGAGACCCAGTACTTC.